This T cell receptor beta chain was sequenced for a study of T-cell memory formation after mild COVID-19. Whole-study findings and limits: Clones contracting across day 15 to 85 had a balanced CD4/CD8 profile; later expanding clones leaned CD4+. Pre-infection memory already had some responding clones, implying cross-reactive memory joined.

This clonotype was detected ten times or more. Antigen: not known. Each CDR3 protein is one row after TCRdb ran MiXCR on the 5' RACE reads. The table lists about 250,000 distinct CDR3 sequences, approximately 15% of them singletons. Trimming took 7 bases from V and 4 from J; bases not matched to a gene: 12. This CDR3 has 17 amino acids. The TCR comes from an adult woman who had mild COVID-19 (a few samples of this study predate the infection). Cell type and time point are not known. The chain couples TRBV12-3 or TRBV12-4 to TRBJ2-1; 11 bases fit TRBD1. The sample taken for sequencing was PBMCs or a T cell subset sorted from them (not recorded which). DNA for the CDR3: TGTGCCAGCAAAGGACAGGGGGCGATTCTTTCTTACAATGAGCAGTTCTTC. It translates to CASKGQGAILSYNEQFF.